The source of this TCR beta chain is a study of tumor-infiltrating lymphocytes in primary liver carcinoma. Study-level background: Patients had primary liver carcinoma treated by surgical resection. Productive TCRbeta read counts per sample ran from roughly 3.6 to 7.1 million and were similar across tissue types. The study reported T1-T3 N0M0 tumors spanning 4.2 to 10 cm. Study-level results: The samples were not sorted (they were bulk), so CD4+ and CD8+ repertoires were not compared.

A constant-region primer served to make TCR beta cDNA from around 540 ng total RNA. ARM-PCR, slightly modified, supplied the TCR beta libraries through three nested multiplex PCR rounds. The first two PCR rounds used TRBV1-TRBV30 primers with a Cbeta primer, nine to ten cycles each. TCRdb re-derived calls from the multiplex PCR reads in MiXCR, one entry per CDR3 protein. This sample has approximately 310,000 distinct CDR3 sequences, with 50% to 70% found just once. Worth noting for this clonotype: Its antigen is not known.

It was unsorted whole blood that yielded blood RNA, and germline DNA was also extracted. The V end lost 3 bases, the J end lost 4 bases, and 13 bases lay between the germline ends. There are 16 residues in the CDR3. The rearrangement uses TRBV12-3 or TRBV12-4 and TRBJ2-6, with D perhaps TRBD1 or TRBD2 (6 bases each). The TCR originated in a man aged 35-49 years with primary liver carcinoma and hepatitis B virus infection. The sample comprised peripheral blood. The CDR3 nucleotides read TGTGCCAGCAGTTTTTACCGGGGGCCCGGGGCCAACGTCCTGACTTTC. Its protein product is CASSFYRGPGANVLTF.